This paragraph reports one T cell receptor beta chain. Trimming cost V 2 bases and J 2 bases; bases outside gene matches: 5. The CDR3 contains 16 residues. CDR1 MNHEY and CDR2 SVGEGT come from the germline V gene. The sample belongs to a study of T cells in Graves' hyperthyroidism and ophthalmopathy. Ophthalmopathy patients had moderate-to-severe active disease, CAS ≥3, NOSPECS ≥4, and disease duration under 3 months. Patients were excluded because of uncontrolled infection, other autoimmune disease, pregnancy or lactation. Used for diagnoses were clinical symptoms, serum thyroxine and TRAb, thyroid ultrasound and orbital computed tomography. Template material for amplifying TCR beta CDR3 regions consisted of RNA transcripts. Primed by the HTBI set, a first-round RT-PCR was run on the TCR CDR3. Each CDR3 protein gets one entry after TCRdb re-called the multiplex PCR reads with MiXCR. Of a few hundred thousand distinct CDR3 sequences in the sample, about 16% were seen once.

This sequence was found in a young woman with Graves' ophthalmopathy. The chain carries TRBV6-2 or TRBV6-3 and TRBJ2-7; TRBD1 aligns across 11 bases. The specimen sequenced was blood. This chain's CDR3 is CASSYTRTGGPYEQYF. The CDR3 nucleotides read TGTGCCAGCAGTTACACCCGGACAGGGGGCCCCTACGAGCAGTACTTC.